The 8 T cell receptor beta chains below all came from one sample that was sequenced in a study of cytomegalovirus exposure and HLA in healthy donors. With 60 Vbeta and 13 Jbeta primers, the PCR was carried out. Here immunoSEQ multiplex PCR was the method, and the copy in TCRdb shows in-frame clones only, minus some. The table records 120,000 or so clones, around 76% of them present only once. The sample taken for sequencing was PBMCs. These TCRs come from a man between 60 and 75 years old in good health and CMV-seropositive.

The chain couples TRBV30 to TRBJ1-2, with D uncertain. The germline V and J ends were trimmed by 5 bases and 3 bases, with 13 bases remaining between them. Germline V lookup: CDR1 GTSNPN, CDR2 SVGIG (reference sequence). This CDR3 is 13 amino acids long. For the CDR3, the DNA is TGTGCCTGGGCCCCCCTAGGTGACTATGGCTACACCTTC. Translation gives CAWAPLGDYGYTF.

This clone showed up just a few times. The chain combines TRBV7-9 with TRBJ2-7, with TRBD1 identical over 9 bases. In germline, CDR1 is SEHNR, CDR2 FQNEAQ (reference sequence). This CDR3 is 16 amino acids long. Trimming removed 3 bases from V and 2 bases from J; junction bases left unmatched: 8. The CDR3 loop reads CASSFMEGTGPYEQYF. DNA of the CDR3: TGTGCCAGCAGCTTTATGGAGGGGACAGGGCCCTACGAGCAGTACTTC.

V gene TRBV6-5 combines with J gene TRBJ1-5; TRBD1 matches at 9 bases. V shed 5 bases, J shed 7 bases, and the junction held 6 bases outside the gene matches. CDR3 length: 14 residues. CDR1 and CDR2 from the germline V gene are MNHEY and SVGAGI. The CDR3 DNA reads TGTGCCAGCAGTAACCGACAGGGGGGACAGCCCCAGCATTTT. It encodes CASSNRQGGQPQHF.

CDR3 nucleotide sequence: TGTGCCAGCAGCCAAGCCCCCCCCCGGGGGACCTACGAGCAGTACTTC. Its translation: CASSQAPPRGTYEQYF. The chain couples TRBV4-2 to TRBJ2-7; possibly TRBD2 for D (6 bases). Deletions cut 1 base from V and 2 bases from J, with 15 bases between. In germline, CDR1 is LGHNA, CDR2 YNFKEQ. This CDR3 region has 16 residues.

For this clone: The same CDR3 also results from other DNA sequences found in this sample. The CDR3 sequence: CASSPGTRTYEQYF. The CDR3 coding sequence is TGTGCCAGCAGCCCCGGGACTCGAACCTACGAGCAGTACTTC. The chain carries TRBV7-2 and TRBJ2-7; TRBD2 is a possible D gene (6 bases). Germline V lookup: CDR1 SGHTA, CDR2 FQGNSA. This CDR3 contains 14 residues. Trimming removed 5 bases at V and 2 bases at J, with 13 bases between.

The rearrangement links TRBV29-1 to TRBJ2-3; D may be TRBD1 (6 bases). From germline, CDR1 is SQVTM and CDR2 ANQGSEA. The CDR3 extends over 14 amino acids. V lost 7 bases and J lost 2, with 16 bases in between. The CDR3 bases are TGCAGCGCCCTTCGACAGGAGCCCACAGATACGCAGTATTTT. Its translation is CSALRQEPTDTQYF.

The V call is TRBV7-9, the J call TRBJ1-6, with a weak D call TRBD1 (5 bases). V lost 5 bases, J lost 1 base, and 12 bases lay in between. There are 16 residues in the CDR3. The germline V gene has CDR1 SEHNR and CDR2 FQNEAQ (reference sequence). The CDR3 nucleotides read TGTGCCAGCAGCAACGGTCAGGGATCCTATAATTCACCCCTCCACTTT. It yields the protein CASSNGQGSYNSPLHF.

This sequence joins TRBV4-1 and TRBJ1-2; TRBD1 matches 9 bases. Germline trimming cut 3 bases from V and 4 bases from J; bases unmatched to any gene: 21. There are 20 residues in the CDR3. Germline V lookup: CDR1 MGHRA, CDR2 YSYEKL. Here the CDR3 DNA reads TGCGCCAGCAGCCAGGGTACCGGGACAGGGTTTTCAGATATGATCTATGGCTACACCTTC. Translating gives CASSQGTGTGFSDMIYGYTF.